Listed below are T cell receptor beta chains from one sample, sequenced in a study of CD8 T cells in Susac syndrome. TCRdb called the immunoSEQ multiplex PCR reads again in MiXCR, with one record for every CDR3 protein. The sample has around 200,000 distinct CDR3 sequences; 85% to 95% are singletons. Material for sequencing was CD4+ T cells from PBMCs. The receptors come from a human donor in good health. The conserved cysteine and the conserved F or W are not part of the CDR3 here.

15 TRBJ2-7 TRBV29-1 SVAPITRQGGTYEQY
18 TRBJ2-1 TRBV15 ATSRTSGGTSRNRYNEQF
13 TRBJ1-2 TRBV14 ASSRRGQGAYGYT
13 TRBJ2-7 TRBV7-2 ASSSYGTASYEQY
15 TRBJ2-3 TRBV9 ASSVGMGGSGTDTQY
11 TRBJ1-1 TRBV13 ASSVSRDTEAF
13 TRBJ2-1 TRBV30 AWSVNLAGGNEQF
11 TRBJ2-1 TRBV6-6 ASLLWAAGLQF
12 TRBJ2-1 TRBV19 ASAPSPGLAEQF
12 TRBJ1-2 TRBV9 ASSVRQGRSGYT
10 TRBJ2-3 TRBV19 ASSAVADTQY